This entry concerns a single T cell receptor beta chain. It has no known antigen specificity. Base qualities are not recorded, but no much larger clone differs from it by a single base. CDR1 and CDR2 are drawn from the germline V gene (reference sequence): SEHNR, FQNEAQ. Here V drops 5 bases and J drops 4 bases, and the junction holds 8 bases not matched to any gene. Reading from cysteine to phenylalanine, the CDR3 counts 15 amino acids. Only the CDR3 part of the read is kept: 45 bases, read in frame from the first base. These data are taken from a study of T cell responses to AZD1222 COVID-19 vaccine (dated by TCRdb to the early 2020s). With regard to the full study: TCR sequencing was performed for about 250 trial participants, of whom about 200 were given two doses of AZD1222 and around 25 were given two doses of MenACWY control vaccine. Enrollment into the trials was organized by age into subgroups of 18-55, 56-69 and 70-plus years, and those subgroups contained approximately 160, 26 and 62 TCR-sequenced participants, respectively. The investigation overall reported the following: In the small 56-69-year group, the increase in depth fell short of significance, most likely because of low power. Conclusions about previously exposed vaccinees are limited because only a handful of AZD1222 recipients were SARS-CoV-2 seropositive at baseline. A significant rise in spike-specific TCR breadth and depth was observed after two AZD1222 doses relative to day 0 and relative to MenACWY recipients. Most participants were white British and females outnumbered males, and the authors suggested that clonal diversity may have been underestimated. Because no day 14 peak-response samples were available, the repertoires could be characterized only after the peak T cell response. Reportedly, almost half of the unique spike-specific TCRs recognized epitopes lying outside the regions that are mutated in the B.1.351 and B.1.1.7 variants. CD4 TCRs associated with the vaccine covered the entire spike protein, and the dominant responses were in regions 160-218 and 743-854.

Interpreted using the paper, the time point label stands for: about 28 days (+/-7) after the second vaccine dose. AZD1222 recipients given second doses at about 4 weeks or at about 12 weeks were pooled, since spike-specific TCR depth and breadth were not found to differ between the two schedules. Samples from vaccinated people were obtained from the UK trials COV001 and COV002, which included a single-blind randomized controlled phase 2/3 trial of AZD1222 (ChAdOx1 nCoV-19) in healthy adults. For TCRbeta chain sequencing, PBMC samples were collected from trial participants at day 0 and at day 28 after the second dose. The CDR3 regions of human TCRbeta chains were analyzed by immunosequencing. The published analysis was carried out like this. Repertoire TCRs were checked for matches against a reference library of SARS-CoV-2-specific TCRs that had been generated using the MIRA antigen-specificity platform. Breadth meant the fraction of unique TCRs that were SARS-CoV-2-associated, whereas depth meant the fraction of total T cells that were SARS-CoV-2-associated. Each spike-specific TCR was assigned to its reactive spike region and to a CD4 or CD8 class using the MIRA data. Log10-transformed breadth and depth values were compared by one-way ANOVA with Sidak's multiple comparisons tests. TCRdb carries this immuneACCESS record with in-frame sequences only. Its versions omit some clonotypes, under half of them owing to an unresolved V gene in the studies checked, with the rest unexplained. V, J and clone size were drawn from that table, and D and trimming were deduced from the DNA. The sample table records 100,000 to 150,000 clones; 75% to 95% of these occur just once. Clones ranked in the top ten supply approximately 2% of the sample.

The sequence derives from an adult who received the AZD1222 COVID-19 vaccine. This material consisted of peripheral blood, taken 28 days after the second AZD1222 dose. The sequence is built from TRBV7-9 and TRBJ2-1; TRBD2 aligns with 7 central bases. The DNA sequence is as follows: TGTGCCAGCAGCCTCCCCGGCGGGGGTTACAATGAGCAGTTCTTC. Its translation is CASSLPGGGYNEQFF.